The 26 T cell receptor beta chains below were found in one sample sequenced in a study of blood T cells in healthy people across ages. Through a sample-barcoded 5' primer and a J-beta primer mix, a second PCR was run for roughly 7 to 11 cycles. One entry per CDR3 protein results from TCRdb running MiXCR on the 5' RACE reads. Of around 700,000 distinct CDR3 sequences listed, approximately 25% are singletons. A further study also used this sample, focusing on T cells of mothers and their children.

The sequenced material came from blood. These receptors originate from a boy between 5 and 17 years old in good health.

The gene calls are TRBV12-3 or TRBV12-4 and TRBJ1-5; 8 nucleotides line up with TRBD1. CDR3 length: 20 residues. V lost 6 bases to trimming and J lost 0 bases; unmatched junction nucleotides: 19. CDR3 DNA: TGTGCCAGCAGCACTAAACCGGGACAGGATTGGAGATATAGCAATCAGCCCCAGCATTTT. Encoded protein: CASSTKPGQDWRYSNQPQHF.

The table lists this clonotype with a few counts. The J gene is TRBJ1-5, the V gene TRBV12-3 or TRBV12-4; D gene uncertain. Trimming left V 7 bases short and J 7 bases short, with 20 bases between. The CDR3 has 15 amino acids. The CDR3 loop is CASTTREGAVQPQHF. CDR3 DNA sequence: TGTGCCAGCACTACAAGGGAGGGAGCGGTCCAGCCCCAGCATTTT.

This clonotype was counted between two and nine times. This chain links TRBV5-6 with TRBJ1-2; D remains unclear. The CDR3 length is 16 residues. V dropped 0 bases and J dropped 4 bases, with 16 bases sitting between them. The germline gives CDR1 SGHDT, CDR2 YYEEEE. In nucleotides, the CDR3 is TGTGCCAGCAGCTTGGCCGGGGAGCAGTTGGGCTATGGCTACACCTTC. Amino acid sequence: CASSLAGEQLGYGYTF.

This clonotype was recorded a few times. This chain uses TRBV29-1 with TRBJ2-3, with TRBD1 matching 7 bases. This CDR3 spans 13 amino acids. Germline-derived CDR1 and CDR2 are SQVTM and ANQGSEA. V trimming: 6 bases; J trimming: 2 bases; junction bases outside the gene matches: 5. Here the CDR3 reads CSVKGQATDTQYF. The CDR3 nucleotides read TGCAGCGTCAAAGGACAGGCCACAGATACGCAGTATTTT.

This clonotype was counted only a few times. The rearrangement joins TRBV12-3 or TRBV12-4 to TRBJ2-7, with D uncertain. The J call is in doubt because the DNA end fits TRBJ2-5 better. The CDR3 length is 13 residues. CDR3 in amino acids: CASSATLQETQYF. The CDR3 DNA sequence: TGTGCCAGCAGTGCGACCCTTCAAGAGACCCAGTACTTC.

The chain couples TRBV4-1 to TRBJ1-4; perhaps TRBD1 as D (5 bases). Trimming cost V 2 bases and J 0 bases, with 10 bases left between them. The germline V gene encodes CDR1 MGHRA and CDR2 YSYEKL. This CDR3 has 16 residues. CDR3 DNA sequence: TGCGCCAGCAGCCAACCACAGGAGCCAACTAATGAAAAACTGTTTTTT. Translated: CASSQPQEPTNEKLFF.

This rearrangement joins TRBV11-2 to TRBJ2-3; 10 nucleotides line up with TRBD1. CDR1 and CDR2 from the germline V gene are SGHAT and FQNNGV. V shed 5 bases and J 11 bases; nucleotides not matched to a gene: 10. CDR3 size: 14 residues. The DNA of the CDR3 is TGTGCCAGCAGCCGGACAGGGGGAACCGGTCGGCAGTATTTT. Translating gives CASSRTGGTGRQYF.

This chain joins TRBV10-3 and TRBJ2-3; TRBD2 matches 11 bases. This CDR3 region has 16 residues. CDR1 ENHRY and CDR2 SYGVKD come from the germline V gene. The V gene end was trimmed by 7 bases and the J gene end by 2 bases; junction bases not matched to a gene: 8. This CDR3 is CAITSGLAGSTDTQYF. The DNA for the CDR3 is TGTGCCATCACCAGCGGACTAGCGGGTTCCACAGATACGCAGTATTTT.

This clonotype was found a few times. This sequence joins TRBV5-1 and TRBJ2-7; 7 nucleotides line up with TRBD1. CDR1 is SGHRS, CDR2 YFSETQ, per germline. V shed 4 bases and J 5 bases; nucleotides not matched to a gene: 9. The CDR3 consists of 14 residues. The CDR3 loop reads CASSQDRVGDEQYF. The DNA of the CDR3 is TGCGCCAGCAGCCAAGACAGGGTTGGCGACGAGCAGTACTTC. The full variable domain, completed using reference TRBV5-1 and TRBJ2-7, is KAGVTQTPRYLIKTRGQQVTLSCSPISGHRSVSWYQQTPGQGLQFLFEYFSETQRNKGNFPGRFSGRQFSNSRSEMNVSTLELGDSALYLCASSQDRVGDEQYFGPGTRLTVT.

This clonotype has only a few counts. The rearrangement links TRBV20-1 to TRBJ2-5, with TRBD2 matching 11 bases. The J call is uncertain, as TRBJ2-1 better fits the DNA end. Germline CDR1 DFQATT, CDR2 SNEGSKA (reference sequence). The CDR3 runs to 16 residues. The CDR3 DNA reads TGCAGTGCTAGTACAATAGGGACTAGCGGTTACAATGAGCAGTTCTTC. It codes for CSASTIGTSGYNEQFF.

V gene TRBV29-1 combines with J gene TRBJ2-3, with 10 bases that match TRBD2. Germline CDR1 reads SQVTM; CDR2 reads ANQGSEA. CDR3 length: 14 amino acids. Trimming took 3 bases from V and 6 from J; bases not matched to a gene: 6. CDR3: CSVDPSGGGDTQYF. The CDR3 DNA reads as TGCAGCGTTGATCCTAGCGGGGGAGGGGATACGCAGTATTTT.

This clonotype has just a few counts. V gene TRBV28 combines with J gene TRBJ2-7, with D unresolved. The ends were cut back, 6 bases at V and 1 base at J, with 10 bases in the middle. The CDR3 consists of 13 residues. Germline CDR1 MDHEN, CDR2 SYDVKM. DNA of the CDR3: TGTGCCAGCAGACTTATTGGGTCCTACGAGCAGTACTTC. Translation: CASRLIGSYEQYF.

This clonotype was seen a handful of times. The rearrangement links TRBV14 to TRBJ1-4; a possible D gene is TRBD1 (5 bases). CDR3 size: 16 residues. V was shortened by 3 bases and J by 7 bases, with 18 bases between the two germline ends. Germline V gene sequence: CDR1 SGHDN, CDR2 FVKESK. The CDR3 reads CASSQGLPGPTEKLFF. The CDR3 DNA is TGTGCCAGCAGCCAGGGCCTCCCAGGGCCTACTGAAAAACTGTTTTTT.

The rearrangement uses TRBV28 and TRBJ2-5; D possibly matches TRBD1 or TRBD2 (6 bases each). TRBJ2-7 explains the end of the DNA better; the J call may be wrong. CDR3 length: 14 residues. Germline CDR1 and CDR2: MDHEN and SYDVKM. CDR3 sequence: CASIRGGKRYEQYF. The DNA of the CDR3 is TGTGCCAGCATAAGAGGGGGGAAGAGGTACGAGCAGTACTTC.

In its sample, this clonotype was seen a few times. The chain recombines TRBV29-1 with TRBJ2-5, with D uncertain. The DNA end is more similar to TRBJ2-1, so the J call may be wrong. In germline, CDR1 is SQVTM, CDR2 ANQGSEA. CDR3 length: 14 residues. This CDR3 is CSVLPRMKGNEQFF. DNA of the CDR3: TGCAGCGTTCTCCCCCGGATGAAGGGCAATGAGCAGTTCTTC.

With respect to this clonotype: The junction shows a germline mismatch at one end, possibly a read error. The chain carries TRBV7-2 and TRBJ1-3; a weak D match, TRBD1 (5 bases). Germline values: CDR1 SGHTA, CDR2 FQGNSA. The CDR3 spans 15 residues. CDR3 residues: CAGSPDSGSGNTIYF. The CDR3 DNA is TGTGCCGGCAGCCCAGACAGTGGCTCTGGAAACACCATATATTTT.

The chain is built from TRBV12-3 or TRBV12-4 and TRBJ2-4; perhaps TRBD2 as D (6 bases). The CDR3 contains 15 residues. Trimming shortened V by 7 bases and J by 0 bases, and 13 bases separated the two germline ends. This CDR3 is CASTVLGLAKNIQYF. DNA of the CDR3: TGTGCCAGCACGGTCTTGGGACTAGCCAAAAACATTCAGTACTTC.

This chain connects TRBV4-1 to TRBJ2-7; weak D call: TRBD1 (6 bases). Germline CDR1 reads MGHRA; CDR2 reads YSYEKL. V lost 1 base and J 3 bases, leaving 13 bases between the germline ends. The CDR3 consists of 15 residues. CDR3 sequence reads: CASSQGLDRHYEQYF. Written as DNA, the CDR3 is TGCGCCAGCAGCCAAGGATTAGACAGGCACTACGAGCAGTACTTC.

CDR3 in DNA: TGTGCCAGCGGAGATAGCGGGAGAGGGACAGATACGCAGTATTTT. Amino acid sequence: CASGDSGRGTDTQYF. The chain couples TRBV6-1 to TRBJ2-3, with 9 bases aligning to TRBD2. The CDR3 runs 15 residues. J lost 3 bases, V lost 8 bases, and 9 bases had no gene match. CDR1 is MNHNS, CDR2 SASEGT, per germline.

The V gene is TRBV6-5, the J gene TRBJ2-5; a weak D match, TRBD2 (6 bases). The J call is in doubt because the DNA end fits TRBJ2-1 better. CDR1 and CDR2 from the germline V gene are MNHEY and SVGAGI. The CDR3 contains 15 residues. For the CDR3, the DNA is TGTGCCAGCAGCCGAGGGAGCGGGTGGGACAATGAGCAGTTCTTC. This translates into CASSRGSGWDNEQFF.

This clonotype has ten or more counts. The junction shows a germline mismatch at one end, possibly a read error. The rearrangement links TRBV18 to TRBJ2-5; D is possibly TRBD1 (6 bases). Germline loops: CDR1 KGHSH, CDR2 LQKENI. The CDR3 covers 14 residues. The CDR3 DNA reads TGCGCCAGCAGCCCCGGGACACCGCAAGAGACCCAGTACTTC. Translated, it gives CASSPGTPQETQYF.

The chain is built from TRBV29-1 and TRBJ2-5; D remains unclear. This CDR3 is 11 amino acids long. Trimming left V 2 bases short and J 9 bases short, with 10 bases between. CDR1 is SQVTM, CDR2 ANQGSEA, per germline. This CDR3 is CSVENPRPQYF. The CDR3 bases are TGCAGCGTTGAAAATCCGAGACCCCAGTACTTC.

This clonotype was found a few times. This chain links TRBV20-1 with TRBJ1-3; D not certain. V lost 0 bases to trimming and J lost 0 bases, with 6 bases between them. The germline CDR1 and CDR2 sequences are DFQATT and SNEGSKA (reference sequence). This CDR3 region has 14 residues. CDR3 coding DNA: TGCAGTGCTAGAGATCGGAGCTCTGGAAACACCATATATTTT. Translated, it gives CSARDRSSGNTIYF.

The V gene is TRBV20-1, the J gene TRBJ1-2; D is uncertain. This CDR3 has 16 residues. Germline CDR1 is DFQATT and CDR2 is SNEGSKA (reference sequence). Trimming left V 0 bases short and J 4 bases short, with 18 bases between. The CDR3 spells CSARDRWGPSLYGYTF. The CDR3 DNA sequence: TGCAGTGCTAGAGATCGATGGGGTCCTTCACTCTATGGCTACACCTTC.

This clonotype was picked up many times. The V gene is TRBV27, the J gene TRBJ1-4; D remains unclear. Deletions cut 6 bases from V and 3 bases from J, with 8 bases between. The CDR3 sequence is 13 residues long. CDR1 and CDR2 (germline): MNHEY, SMNVEV (reference sequence). The DNA of the CDR3 is TGTGCCAGCAGCTACGGGGCTAATGAAAAACTGTTTTTT. Protein sequence: CASSYGANEKLFF.

This chain links TRBV12-5 with TRBJ1-5; 11 bases fit TRBD1. CDR1 is LGHNT, CDR2 FRNRAP, per germline. The ends lost 5 bases at V and 6 bases at J; junction bases unmatched: 3. CDR3 length: 14 residues. Here the CDR3 reads CASGPGTGGQPQHF. The CDR3 region has the DNA TGTGCTAGTGGTCCCGGGACAGGGGGTCAGCCCCAGCATTTT.